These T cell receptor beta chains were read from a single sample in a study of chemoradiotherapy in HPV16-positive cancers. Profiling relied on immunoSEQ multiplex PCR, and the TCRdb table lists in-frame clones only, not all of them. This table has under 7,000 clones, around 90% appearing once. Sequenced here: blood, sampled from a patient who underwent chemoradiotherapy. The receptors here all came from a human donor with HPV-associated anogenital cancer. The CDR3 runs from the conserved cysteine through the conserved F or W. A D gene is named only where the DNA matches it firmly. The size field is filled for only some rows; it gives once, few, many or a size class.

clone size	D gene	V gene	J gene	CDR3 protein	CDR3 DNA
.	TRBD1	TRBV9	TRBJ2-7	CASSVVTTGEQYF	TGTGCCAGCAGCGTAGTAACGACAGGGGAGCAGTACTTC
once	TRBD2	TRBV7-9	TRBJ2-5	CASSTEREQYF	TGTGCCAGCAGCACCGAGCGGGAGCAGTACTTC
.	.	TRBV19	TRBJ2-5	CASSIFGETQYF	TGTGCCAGTAGTATTTTCGGGGAGACCCAGTACTTC
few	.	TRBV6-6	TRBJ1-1	CASNIQGSTEAFF	TGTGCCAGCAACATACAGGGTTCCACTGAAGCTTTCTTT
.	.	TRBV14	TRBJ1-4	CASSQTQGYEKLFF	TGTGCCAGCAGCCAAACGCAGGGGTATGAAAAACTGTTTTTT
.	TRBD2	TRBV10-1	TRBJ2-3	CASSDASGQDTQYF	TGCGCCAGCAGTGACGCTAGCGGCCAAGATACGCAGTATTTT
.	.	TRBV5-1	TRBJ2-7	CASSSTSPVVNEQYF	TGCGCCAGCAGCTCCACGTCCCCGGTCGTGAACGAGCAGTACTTC
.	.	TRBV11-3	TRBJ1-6	CASSLTPQANSPLHF	TGTGCCAGCAGCCTAACCCCCCAGGCTAATTCACCCCTCCACTTT
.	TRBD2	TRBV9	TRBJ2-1	CASSLWTSGGGNEQFF	TGTGCCAGCAGCTTATGGACTAGCGGGGGTGGAAATGAGCAGTTCTTC
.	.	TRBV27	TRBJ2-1	CASSLSLYNEQFF	TGTGCCAGCAGTTTATCTCTCTACAATGAGCAGTTCTTC
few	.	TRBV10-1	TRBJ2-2	CASSDANTGELFF	TGCGCCAGCAGTGACGCCAACACCGGGGAGCTGTTTTTT
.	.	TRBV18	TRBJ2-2	CASPPPGANTGELFF	TGTGCCAGTCCCCCCCCGGGGGCCAACACCGGGGAGCTGTTTTTT
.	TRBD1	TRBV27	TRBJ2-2	CASRQGSGELFF	TGTGCCAGTCGACAGGGGAGCGGGGAGCTGTTTTTT
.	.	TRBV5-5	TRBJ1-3	CASSLGHRTSGNTIYF	TGTGCCAGCAGCTTAGGGCATCGGACCTCTGGAAACACCATATATTTT
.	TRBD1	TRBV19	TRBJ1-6	CASSFQRQGNSPLHF	TGTGCCAGTAGTTTCCAACGACAGGGAAATTCACCCCTCCACTTT
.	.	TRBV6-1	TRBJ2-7	CATLDPAYEQYF	TGTGCCACCTTAGACCCTGCCTACGAGCAGTACTTC
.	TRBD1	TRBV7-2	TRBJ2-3	CASSLEIGRGRQDTQYF	TGTGCCAGCAGCTTAGAAATTGGCAGGGGGCGCCAAGATACGCAGTATTTT
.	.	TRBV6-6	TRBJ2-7	CASSYSRDLGGEQYF	TGTGCCAGCAGTTACTCCAGGGATCTAGGGGGGGAGCAGTACTTC
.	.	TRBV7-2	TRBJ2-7	CASSLVADEQYF	TGTGCCAGCAGCTTAGTGGCGGACGAGCAGTACTTC
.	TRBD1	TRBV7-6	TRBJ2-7	CASSLGATGTYEQYF	TGTGCCAGCAGCTTAGGTGCGACAGGGACCTACGAGCAGTACTTC
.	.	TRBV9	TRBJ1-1	CASSVASGTEAFF	TGTGCCAGCAGCGTAGCTAGTGGTACTGAAGCTTTCTTT
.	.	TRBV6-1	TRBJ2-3	CARRGGGSDTQYF	TGTGCCAGACGAGGGGGGGGGTCAGATACGCAGTATTTT
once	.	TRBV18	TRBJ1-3	CASSPQHQGNTIYF	TGTGCCAGCTCACCACAGCATCAAGGAAACACCATATATTTT
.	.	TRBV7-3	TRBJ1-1	CASSLNGGLMNTEAFF	TGTGCCAGCAGCTTAAACGGTGGACTAATGAACACTGAAGCTTTCTTT
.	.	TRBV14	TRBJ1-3	CASSQGVPTSPNTIYF	TGTGCCAGCAGCCAAGGGGTCCCAACGTCGCCAAACACCATATATTTT
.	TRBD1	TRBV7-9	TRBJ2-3	CASSSTGGRLTQYF	TGTGCCAGCAGCTCGACAGGGGGAAGGCTTACGCAGTATTTT
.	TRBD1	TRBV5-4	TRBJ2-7	CASSLGQGAFDEQYF	TGTGCCAGCAGCTTGGGACAGGGGGCATTCGACGAGCAGTACTTC
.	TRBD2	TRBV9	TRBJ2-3	CASSAGGGPDTQYF	TGTGCCAGCAGCGCTGGGGGAGGGCCGGATACGCAGTATTTT
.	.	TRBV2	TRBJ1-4	CASSVKRGSEKLFF	TGTGCCAGCAGTGTAAAGAGGGGATCCGAAAAACTGTTTTTT
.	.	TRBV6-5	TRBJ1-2	CASSYSTQGEGYTF	TGTGCCAGCAGTTACTCGACACAGGGTGAGGGCTACACCTTC
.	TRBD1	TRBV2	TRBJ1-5	CASSEAFGQGHQPQHF	TGTGCCAGCAGTGAAGCTTTTGGACAGGGGCATCAGCCCCAGCATTTT
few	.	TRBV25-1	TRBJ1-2	CASGTNYGYTF	TGTGCCAGCGGAACTAACTATGGCTACACCTTC
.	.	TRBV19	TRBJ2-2	CASSILRSGGGSNTGELFF	TGTGCCAGTAGTATATTAAGATCAGGGGGGGGATCGAACACCGGGGAGCTGTTTTTT
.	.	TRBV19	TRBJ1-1	CASRTDRTMNTEAFF	TGTGCCAGTAGGACGGACAGAACGATGAACACTGAAGCTTTCTTT
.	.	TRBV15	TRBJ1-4	CATFNEKLFF	TGTGCCACCTTTAATGAAAAACTGTTTTTT
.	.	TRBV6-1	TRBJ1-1	CASFGHLNTEAFF	TGTGCCAGCTTCGGACACTTGAACACTGAAGCTTTCTTT
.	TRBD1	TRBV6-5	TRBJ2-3	CASSYFDRGTDTQYF	TGTGCCAGCAGTTACTTCGACAGGGGGACAGATACGCAGTATTTT